The 2 T cell receptor beta chains presented below share a single source sample, sequenced in a study of spatial heterogeneity in lung cancer. As for time point: sample taken at primary tumor resection. Each CDR3 protein gets one entry after TCRdb re-called the 5' RACE reads with MiXCR. Among 20,000 to 30,000 distinct CDR3 sequences listed, approximately 4.8% were seen once. The sequences come from PBMCs, collected at surgery. These receptors all come from a male donor with early-stage non-small cell lung cancer.

In its sample, this clonotype is medium-sized. V gene TRBV9 combines with J gene TRBJ2-7; D is ambiguous. Trimming stripped 0 bases from V and 3 bases from J, with 13 bases between. CDR3 size: 15 residues. Germline values: CDR1 SGDLS, CDR2 YYNGEE. The CDR3 DNA sequence: TGTGCCAGCAGCGTAGGATGGTTGGGGAACTACGAGCAGTACTTC. Its protein is CASSVGWLGNYEQYF. Together with reference TRBV9 and TRBJ2-7, the CDR3 gives the full variable domain: DSGVTQTPKHLITATGQRVTLRCSPRSGDLSVYWYQQSLDQGLQFLIQYYNGEERAKGNILERFSAQQFPDLHSELNLSSLELGDSALYFCASSVGWLGNYEQYFGPGTRLTVT.

This clonotype was counted at least ten times. The chain recombines TRBV9 with TRBJ2-2; unclear D gene. This CDR3 contains 15 residues. Germline CDR1 is SGDLS and CDR2 is YYNGEE. V lost 0 bases to trimming and J lost 1 base, with 7 bases between them. The CDR3 DNA reads TGTGCCAGCAGCGTAGTTCCCCAGAACACCGGGGAGCTGTTTTTT. It is translated as CASSVVPQNTGELFF.